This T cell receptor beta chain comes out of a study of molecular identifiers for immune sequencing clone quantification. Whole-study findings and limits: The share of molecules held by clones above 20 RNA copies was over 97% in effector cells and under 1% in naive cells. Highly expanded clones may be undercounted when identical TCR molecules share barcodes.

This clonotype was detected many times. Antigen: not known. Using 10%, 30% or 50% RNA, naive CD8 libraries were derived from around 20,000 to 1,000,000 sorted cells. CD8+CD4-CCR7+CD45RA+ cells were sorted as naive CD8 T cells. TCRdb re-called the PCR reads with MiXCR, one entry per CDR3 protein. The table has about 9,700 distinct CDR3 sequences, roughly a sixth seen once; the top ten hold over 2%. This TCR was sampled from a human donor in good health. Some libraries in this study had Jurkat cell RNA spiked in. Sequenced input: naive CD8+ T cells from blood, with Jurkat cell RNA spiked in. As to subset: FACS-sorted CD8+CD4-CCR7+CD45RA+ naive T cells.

The CDR3 DNA reads as TGTGCCAGCAGTTTGCGGGGGTCTTACTCCTACGAGCAGTACTTC. Protein product: CASSLRGSYSYEQYF. J is TRBJ2-7 and V is TRBV27, with TRBD2 matching over 7 bases. CDR1 is MNHEY, CDR2 SMNVEV, per germline (reference sequence). Unmatched junction bases numbered 5, after V lost 3 bases and J lost 0 bases. The CDR3 has 15 amino acids.